This is a list of T cell receptor beta chains from one sample in a study of T cell repertoires in aging, cancer and after chemotherapy. TCRdb re-analysed the multiplex PCR reads in MiXCR, keeping a single row per CDR3 protein. The sample has around 10,000 distinct CDR3 sequences; approximately 30% are singletons. The specimen sequenced was blood. Every receptor here comes from a human donor in good health. Each CDR3 is given with its conserved first and last residue. D genes are given only for firm matches. Part of the rows lack a size; the others show once, few, many or a class for expanded clones.

d_call: NA; j_call: TRBJ2-3; v_call: TRBV10-3; clone_size: few; cdr3_aa: CATRRSGADVDTQYF; cdr3_nt: TGTGCCACGCGCCGGTCGGGGGCCGACGTGGATACGCAGTATTTT
d_call: TRBD2; j_call: TRBJ2-3; v_call: TRBV11-3; clone_size: NA; cdr3_aa: CASSRLAGLTDTQYF; cdr3_nt: TGTGCCAGCAGCCGACTAGCGGGGTTGACAGATACGCAGTATTTT
d_call: NA; j_call: TRBJ1-5; v_call: TRBV6-1; clone_size: few; cdr3_aa: CASSGRDTHSNQPQHF; cdr3_nt: TGTGCCAGCAGTGGCCGGGACACTCATAGCAATCAGCCCCAGCATTTT
d_call: NA; j_call: TRBJ1-5; v_call: TRBV12-3/TRBV12-4; clone_size: NA; cdr3_aa: CASSFGPVEPQHF; cdr3_nt: TGTGCCAGCAGTTTTGGCCCGGTTGAGCCCCAGCATTTT
d_call: TRBD2; j_call: TRBJ2-3; v_call: TRBV10-3; clone_size: few; cdr3_aa: CAISEPSGQYF; cdr3_nt: TGTGCCATCAGTGAACCTAGCGGGCAGTATTTT
d_call: NA; j_call: TRBJ1-1; v_call: TRBV6-5; clone_size: NA; cdr3_aa: CASSNPPYMNTEAFF; cdr3_nt: TGTGCCAGCAGTAACCCACCCTATATGAACACTGAAGCTTTCTTT
d_call: NA; j_call: TRBJ1-2; v_call: TRBV11-3; clone_size: NA; cdr3_aa: CASSQELWDSGLYTF; cdr3_nt: TGCGCCAGCAGCCAAGAATTGTGGGATTCTGGACTGTACACCTTC
d_call: TRBD1; j_call: TRBJ1-2; v_call: TRBV27; clone_size: few; cdr3_aa: CASSLSGQGDYGYTF; cdr3_nt: TGTGCCAGCAGTTTATCGGGACAGGGGGACTATGGCTACACCTTC
d_call: NA; j_call: TRBJ2-7; v_call: TRBV19; clone_size: NA; cdr3_aa: CASSIAWRDESYNEQYF; cdr3_nt: TGTGCCAGTAGTATCGCATGGCGGGACGAGTCCTACAACGAGCAGTACTTC
d_call: NA; j_call: TRBJ1-1; v_call: TRBV12-3/TRBV12-4; clone_size: NA; cdr3_aa: CASTPGGVNTEAFF; cdr3_nt: TGTGCCAGCACCCCGGGGGGGGTGAACACTGAAGCTTTCTTT
d_call: NA; j_call: TRBJ2-2; v_call: TRBV27; clone_size: few; cdr3_aa: CASSIIHTGELFF; cdr3_nt: TGTGCCAGCAGTATAATCCACACCGGGGAGCTGTTTTTT
d_call: TRBD2; j_call: TRBJ2-7; v_call: TRBV5-5; clone_size: NA; cdr3_aa: CASSSPLAGTYEQYF; cdr3_nt: TGTGCCAGCAGCTCCCCCCTAGCGGGGACCTACGAGCAGTACTTC
d_call: NA; j_call: TRBJ2-5; v_call: TRBV6-5; clone_size: NA; cdr3_aa: CASSYSRFFPWLARAFHPEETQYF; cdr3_nt: TGTGCCAGCAGTTACTCGAGGTTTTTTCCATGGCTAGCACGAGCCTTCCACCCAGAAGAGACCCAGTACTTC
d_call: NA; j_call: TRBJ2-2; v_call: TRBV11-3; clone_size: NA; cdr3_aa: CASSPQGRTGELFF; cdr3_nt: TGTGCCAGCAGTCCGCAGGGGCGTACCGGGGAGCTGTTTTTT
d_call: TRBD1; j_call: TRBJ1-1; v_call: TRBV28; clone_size: NA; cdr3_aa: CASTPTGAGDTEAFF; cdr3_nt: TGTGCCAGCACCCCGACAGGGGCGGGGGACACTGAAGCTTTCTTT
d_call: NA; j_call: TRBJ2-5; v_call: TRBV19; clone_size: medium-sized; cdr3_aa: CASSLVGQTPQETQYF; cdr3_nt: TGTGCCAGTAGCCTCGTTGGGCAGACTCCTCAAGAGACCCAGTACTTC
d_call: NA; j_call: TRBJ2-7; v_call: TRBV5-6; clone_size: few; cdr3_aa: CASSFDKLPSYEQYF; cdr3_nt: TGTGCCAGCAGCTTTGACAAACTGCCTTCCTACGAGCAGTACTTC